This T cell receptor (beta chain) came from a study of tumor and adjacent non-tumor tissue in lung cancer. Study-level background: There were 12 adenocarcinoma, 2 squamous cell carcinoma and 1 small cell lung cancer cases. On average, productive TCRbeta reads reached some 4.2 million per sample.

Study-wide results and limits: Shorter survival was associated with higher TCR diversity in tumors.

Concerning this clonotype itself: Its antigen is as yet unknown.

RNA was extracted from bulk tissue without any cell sorting. More than 3 cm separated this lung sample from the edge of the tumor. CDR1 is MNHNS, CDR2 SASEGT, per germline. The V and J ends lost 1 base and 4 bases respectively, with 10 bases between them. The CDR3 extends over 14 amino acids. The library came from three nested PCR rounds adapted from ARM-PCR protocols. MiXCR, run by TCRdb on the multiplex PCR reads, gives a single entry per CDR3 protein. The sample has about 67,000 distinct CDR3 sequences; approximately 73% are singletons. The sequencing sample was made of distant non-tumor lung tissue. The sequence derives from a man aged 55 to 69 with non-small cell lung cancer. The V gene is TRBV6-1, the J gene TRBJ1-2; D is unresolved. The DNA for the CDR3 is TGTGCCAGCAGTGAAGGTATAAGTGCCTATGGCTACACCTTC. Amino acids: CASSEGISAYGYTF.